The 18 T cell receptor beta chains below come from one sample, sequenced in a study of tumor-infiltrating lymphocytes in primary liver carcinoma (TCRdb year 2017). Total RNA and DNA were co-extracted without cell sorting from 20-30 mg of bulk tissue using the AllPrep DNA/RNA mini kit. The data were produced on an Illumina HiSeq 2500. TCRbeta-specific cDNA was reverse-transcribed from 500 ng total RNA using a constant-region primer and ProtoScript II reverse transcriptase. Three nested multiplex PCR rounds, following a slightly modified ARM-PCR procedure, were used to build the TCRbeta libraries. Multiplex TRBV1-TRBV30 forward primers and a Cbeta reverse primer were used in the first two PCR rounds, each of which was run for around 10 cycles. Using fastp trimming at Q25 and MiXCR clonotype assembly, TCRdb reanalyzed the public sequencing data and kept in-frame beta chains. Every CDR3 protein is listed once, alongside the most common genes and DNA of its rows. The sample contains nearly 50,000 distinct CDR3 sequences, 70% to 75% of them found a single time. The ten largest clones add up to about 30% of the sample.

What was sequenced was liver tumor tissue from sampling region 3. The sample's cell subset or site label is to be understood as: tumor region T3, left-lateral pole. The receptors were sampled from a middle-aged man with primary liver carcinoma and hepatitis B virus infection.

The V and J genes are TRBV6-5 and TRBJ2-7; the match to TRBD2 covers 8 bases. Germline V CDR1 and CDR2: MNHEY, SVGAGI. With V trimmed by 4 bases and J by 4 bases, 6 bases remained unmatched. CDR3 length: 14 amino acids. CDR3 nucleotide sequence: TGTGCCAGCAGTTTCCGGGAGGGCCGATACGAGCAGTACTTC. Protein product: CASSFREGRYEQYF.

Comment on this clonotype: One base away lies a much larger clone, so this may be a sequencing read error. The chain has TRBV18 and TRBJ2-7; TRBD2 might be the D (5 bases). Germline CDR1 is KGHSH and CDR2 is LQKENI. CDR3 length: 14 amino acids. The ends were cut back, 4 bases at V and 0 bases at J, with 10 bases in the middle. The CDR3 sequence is CASSQGEGSYEQYF. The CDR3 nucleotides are TGTGCCAGCTCACAGGGTGAGGGCTCCTACGAGCAGTACTTC.

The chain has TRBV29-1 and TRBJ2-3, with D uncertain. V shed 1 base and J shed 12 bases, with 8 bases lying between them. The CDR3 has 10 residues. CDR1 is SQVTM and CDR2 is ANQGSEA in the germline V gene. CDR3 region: CSVEAHSQYF. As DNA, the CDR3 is TGCAGCGTTGAAGCGCACTCTCAGTATTTT.

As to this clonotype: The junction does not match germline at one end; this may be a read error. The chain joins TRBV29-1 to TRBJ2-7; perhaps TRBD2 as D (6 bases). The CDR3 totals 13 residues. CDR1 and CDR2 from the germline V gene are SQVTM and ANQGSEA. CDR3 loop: CGVETRETRGQYF. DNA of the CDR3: TGCGGCGTGGAGACGAGAGAAACGCGGGGGCAGTACTTC.

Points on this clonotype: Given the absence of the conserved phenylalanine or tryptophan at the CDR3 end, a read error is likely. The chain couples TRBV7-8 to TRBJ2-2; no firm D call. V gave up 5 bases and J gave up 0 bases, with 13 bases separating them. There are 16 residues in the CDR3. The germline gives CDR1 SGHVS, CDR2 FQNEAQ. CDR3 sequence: CASSPLRGANTGELFY. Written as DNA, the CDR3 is TGTGCCAGCAGCCCCCTTCGAGGAGCGAACACCGGGGAGCTGTTTTAT.

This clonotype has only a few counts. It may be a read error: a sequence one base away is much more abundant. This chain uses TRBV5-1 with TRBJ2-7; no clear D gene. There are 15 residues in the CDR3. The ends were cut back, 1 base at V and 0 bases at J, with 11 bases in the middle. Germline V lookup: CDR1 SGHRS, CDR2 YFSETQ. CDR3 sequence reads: CASSLTSESSYEQYF. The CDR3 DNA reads TGCGCCAGCAGCTTGACAAGTGAGAGCTCCTACGAGCAGTACTTC. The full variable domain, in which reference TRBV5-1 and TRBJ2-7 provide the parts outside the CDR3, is KAGVTQTPRYLIKTRGQQVTLSCSPISGHRSVSWYQQTPGQGLQFLFEYFSETQRNKGNFPGRFSGRQFSNSRSEMNVSTLELGDSALYLCASSLTSESSYEQYFGPGTRLTVT.

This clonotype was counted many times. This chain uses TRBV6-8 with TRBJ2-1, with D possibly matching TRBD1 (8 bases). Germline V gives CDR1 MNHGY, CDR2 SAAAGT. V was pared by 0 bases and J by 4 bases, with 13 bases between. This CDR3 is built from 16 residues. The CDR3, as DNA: TGTGCCAGCAGTTACTCTACAGGGGGGGATTACAATGAGCAGTTCTTC. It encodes CASSYSTGGDYNEQFF.

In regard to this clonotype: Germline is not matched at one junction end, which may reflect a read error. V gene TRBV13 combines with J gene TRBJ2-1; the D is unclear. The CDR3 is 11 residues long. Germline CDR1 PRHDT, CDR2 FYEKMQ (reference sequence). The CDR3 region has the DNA TGTGCCAGCAGCTTAATAGATGATCAGTTCTTC. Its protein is CASSLIDDQFF.

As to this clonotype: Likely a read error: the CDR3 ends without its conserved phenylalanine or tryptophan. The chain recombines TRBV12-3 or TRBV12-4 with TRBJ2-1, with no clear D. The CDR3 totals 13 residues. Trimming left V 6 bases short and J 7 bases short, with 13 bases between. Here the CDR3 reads CASSTEKGNEQFL. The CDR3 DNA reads TGTGCCAGCAGCACGGAGAAGGGTAATGAGCAGTTCTTA.

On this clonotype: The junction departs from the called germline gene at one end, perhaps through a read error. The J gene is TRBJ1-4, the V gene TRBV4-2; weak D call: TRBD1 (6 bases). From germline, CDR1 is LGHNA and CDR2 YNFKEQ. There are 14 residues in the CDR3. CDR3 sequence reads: CVSPLTGKGEKLFF. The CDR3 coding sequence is TGTGTCAGCCCCCTGACAGGTAAGGGGGAAAAACTGTTTTTT.

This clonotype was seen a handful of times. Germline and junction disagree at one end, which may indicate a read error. CDR3 in DNA: TGTGCCAACACCCGACGGGAATACTACGAACAGTACTTC. Translating gives CANTRREYYEQYF. This chain links TRBV12-3 or TRBV12-4 with TRBJ2-7, with a weak D call TRBD2 (5 bases). This CDR3 has 13 amino acids.

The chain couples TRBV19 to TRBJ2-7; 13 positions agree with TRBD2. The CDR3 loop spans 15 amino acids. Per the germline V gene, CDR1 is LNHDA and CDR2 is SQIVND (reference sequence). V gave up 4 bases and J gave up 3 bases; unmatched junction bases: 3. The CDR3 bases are TGTGCCAGTAGTACACTAGCGGGAGGGTTCTACGAGCAGTACTTC. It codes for CASSTLAGGFYEQYF.

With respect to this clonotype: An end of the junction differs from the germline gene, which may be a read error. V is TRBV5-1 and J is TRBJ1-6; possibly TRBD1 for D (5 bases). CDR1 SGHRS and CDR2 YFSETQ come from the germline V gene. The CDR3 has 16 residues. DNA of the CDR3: TGCGCCAGCAGCCCCCTGGAGACAGTCTATAATTCACCCCCCCACTTC. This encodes CASSPLETVYNSPPHF.

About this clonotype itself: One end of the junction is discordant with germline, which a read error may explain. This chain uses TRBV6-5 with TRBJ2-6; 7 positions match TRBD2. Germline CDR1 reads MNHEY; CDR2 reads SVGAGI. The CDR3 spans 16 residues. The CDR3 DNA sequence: TGTGCCAGCAGGGCGGGGGACGGATCCGGGGCCAACGTCCTAACTTTC. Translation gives CASRAGDGSGANVLTF.

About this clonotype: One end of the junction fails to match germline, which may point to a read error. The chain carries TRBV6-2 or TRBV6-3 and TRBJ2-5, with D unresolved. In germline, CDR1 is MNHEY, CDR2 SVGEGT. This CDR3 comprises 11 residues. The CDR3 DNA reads TGCGTCAGCAGTTCTCAGGAGACCCACTACTTC. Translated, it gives CVSSSQETHYF.

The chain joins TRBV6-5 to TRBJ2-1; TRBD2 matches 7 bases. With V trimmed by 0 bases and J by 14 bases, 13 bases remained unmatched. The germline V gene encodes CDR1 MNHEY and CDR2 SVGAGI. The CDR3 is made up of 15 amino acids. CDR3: CASSYSSTSESQKFF. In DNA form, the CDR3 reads TGTGCCAGCAGTTACTCTAGTACTAGCGAGAGTCAGAAGTTCTTC.

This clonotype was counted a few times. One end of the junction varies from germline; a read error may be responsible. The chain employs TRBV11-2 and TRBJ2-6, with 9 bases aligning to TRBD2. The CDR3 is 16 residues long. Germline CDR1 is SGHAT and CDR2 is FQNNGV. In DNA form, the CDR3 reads TGTGCCAGCAACCCGGGACTAGCTGCTGGAGCCAACGTCCCGACTTTC. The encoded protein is CASNPGLAAGANVPTF.

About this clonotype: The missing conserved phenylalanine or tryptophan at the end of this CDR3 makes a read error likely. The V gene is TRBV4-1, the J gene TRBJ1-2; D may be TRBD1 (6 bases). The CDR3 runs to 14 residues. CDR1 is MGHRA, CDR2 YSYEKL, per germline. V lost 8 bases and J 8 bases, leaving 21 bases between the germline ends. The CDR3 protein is CASCLTQGIEGYTS. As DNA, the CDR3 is TGCGCCAGCTGCCTAACCCAGGGGATTGAGGGCTACACCTCC.